One and the same sample provided the 27 T cell receptor beta chains below, sequenced in a study of cytomegalovirus exposure and HLA in healthy donors. Generated by immunoSEQ multiplex PCR, the TCRdb table keeps only in-frame clones and is missing some. In the table there are approximately 81,000 clones, more than 85% of which are singletons. The sequenced sample was PBMCs. The receptors derive from a man younger than 35 in good health and CMV-seronegative.

V and J are TRBV15 and TRBJ2-3; D possibly corresponds to TRBD1 (6 bases). Trimming cost V 0 bases and J 3 bases, with 13 bases left between them. The CDR3 is made up of 16 amino acids. Germline V gene data show CDR1 as LNHNV and CDR2 as YYDKDF (reference sequence). The DNA for the CDR3 is TGTGCCACCAGCAGAGAAAGGACAGCCGCGACAGATACGCAGTATTTT. Encoded protein: CATSRERTAATDTQYF.

This sequence joins TRBV15 and TRBJ1-1; D is uncertain. The CDR3 runs 13 residues. Deletions cut 0 bases from V and 1 base from J, with 3 bases between. Germline lookup yields CDR1 LNHNV and CDR2 YYDKDF (reference sequence). The CDR3: CATSRDRNTEAFF. In DNA, the CDR3 is TGTGCCACCAGCAGAGATAGGAACACTGAAGCTTTCTTT.

The chain has TRBV5-1 and TRBJ1-2; 7 nucleotides match TRBD1. Germline V CDR1 and CDR2: SGHRS, YFSETQ. With 0 bases clipped from V and 2 bases from J, the junction kept 4 bases outside the gene matches. This CDR3 is built from 15 residues. The CDR3 region has the DNA TGCGCCAGCAGCTTGGAGGCAGGGGGGAACTATGGCTACACCTTC. It codes for CASSLEAGGNYGYTF.

The rearrangement links TRBV6-1 to TRBJ2-5, with 9 positions matching TRBD1. The germline V gene encodes CDR1 MNHNS and CDR2 SASEGT. CDR3 length equals 16 residues. V lost 4 bases to trimming and J lost 2 bases; unmatched junction nucleotides: 8. DNA for the CDR3: TGTGCCAGCAGTGCACACGGGACAGGGACGCAAGAGACCCAGTACTTC. Protein product: CASSAHGTGTQETQYF.

The CDR3 nucleotides are TGCAGCGTTGAATGGACTAGCGGGGGCGATGAGCAGTTCTTC. Its protein is CSVEWTSGGDEQFF. The genes are TRBV29-1 and TRBJ2-1; 13 nucleotides match TRBD2. V dropped 2 bases and J dropped 8; count of bases not matched to a gene: 3. Germline CDR1 is SQVTM and CDR2 is ANQGSEA. The CDR3 runs to 14 residues.

The chain carries TRBV19 and TRBJ1-1; D is uncertain. V shed 5 bases and J shed 4 bases, with 14 bases lying between them. The V gene's germline CDR1 is LNHDA and CDR2 SQIVND (reference sequence). This CDR3 is 14 amino acids long. The CDR3 bases are TGTGCCAGTAGTCGCCGGCCCGGCGGCACTGAAGCTTTCTTT. It yields the protein CASSRRPGGTEAFF.

V usage is TRBV23-1 and J usage is TRBJ1-6, with 7 bases fitting TRBD1. TRBV23-1 is given ORF status, its function remaining uncertain. The V gene end was trimmed by 10 bases and the J gene end by 0 bases; junction bases not matched to a gene: 12. This CDR3 is 17 amino acids long. CDR3 coding DNA: TGCGCCACCTCAGGGGCCAACAGGGGCTCCTATAATTCACCCCTCCACTTT. This translates into CATSGANRGSYNSPLHF.

The chain employs TRBV5-6 and TRBJ2-7, with 10 nucleotides matching TRBD2. The CDR3 covers 18 residues. Germline V gives CDR1 SGHDT, CDR2 YYEEEE. J lost 2 bases, V lost 1 base, and 12 bases had no gene match. The CDR3 protein is CASSLFLRTSGITYEQYF. For the CDR3, the DNA is TGTGCCAGCAGCTTGTTTTTAAGGACTAGCGGTATCACCTACGAGCAGTACTTC.

The J gene is TRBJ2-7, the V gene TRBV7-8; 8 nucleotides agree with TRBD1. CDR1 and CDR2 (germline): SGHVS, FQNEAQ. The V gene end was trimmed by 4 bases and the J gene end by 3 bases; junction bases not matched to a gene: 11. CDR3 length equals 16 residues. CDR3 DNA sequence: TGTGCCAGCAGCTGGAGGGGTAGGACAGGGATCTACGAGCAGTACTTC. As protein: CASSWRGRTGIYEQYF.

The V call is TRBV5-1, the J call TRBJ1-2, with D perhaps matching TRBD1 (5 bases). V lost 1 base and J lost 2, with 9 bases in between. This CDR3 comprises 14 residues. Germline values: CDR1 SGHRS, CDR2 YFSETQ. CDR3 in amino acids: CASSLSAGNYGYTF. CDR3 DNA sequence: TGCGCCAGCAGCTTGAGTGCAGGGAACTATGGCTACACCTTC. Full variable domain (missing parts from reference TRBV5-1 and TRBJ1-2): KAGVTQTPRYLIKTRGQQVTLSCSPISGHRSVSWYQQTPGQGLQFLFEYFSETQRNKGNFPGRFSGRQFSNSRSEMNVSTLELGDSALYLCASSLSAGNYGYTFGSGTRLTVV.

This clone has only one observation. The gene calls are TRBV10-3 and TRBJ2-2, with 10 bases identical to TRBD1. This CDR3 comprises 17 residues. The J segment lost 4 bases and the V segment lost 7 bases, leaving 12 bases of the junction unmatched. Germline V gives CDR1 ENHRY, CDR2 SYGVKD. CDR3 protein: CAITEPGTGESTGELFF. The CDR3 region has the DNA TGTGCCATCACCGAACCTGGGACAGGGGAATCCACCGGGGAGCTGTTTTTT.

This rearrangement joins TRBV14 to TRBJ1-3; TRBD1 matches 7 bases. V was clipped by 4 bases and J by 2 bases; unmatched bases: 5. Per germline, CDR1 SGHDN and CDR2 FVKESK. There are 15 residues in the CDR3. CDR3 bases: TGTGCCAGCAGCCTCTCCGGGACAGCTGGAAACACCATATATTTT. This gives the protein CASSLSGTAGNTIYF.

The CDR3 here is CASSFHGAGQGAYRETQYF. Written as DNA, the CDR3 is TGTGCCAGCAGCTTCCACGGGGCGGGGCAGGGGGCGTATCGAGAGACCCAGTACTTC. The chain is built from TRBV7-2 and TRBJ2-5; TRBD1 agrees at 8 bases. Trimming removed 3 bases from V and 4 bases from J; junction bases left unmatched: 19. The CDR3 sequence is 19 residues long. CDR1 is SGHTA and CDR2 is FQGNSA in the germline V gene.

The chain couples TRBV27 to TRBJ1-1; tentatively, D is TRBD1 (5 bases). Trimming left V 4 bases short and J 3 bases short, with 15 bases between. CDR3 length equals 15 residues. Germline V gene sequence: CDR1 MNHEY, CDR2 SMNVEV (reference sequence). CDR3 in DNA: TGTGCCAGCAGTTCTTCCAGGGAGCGGGACACTGAAGCTTTCTTT. Protein sequence: CASSSSRERDTEAFF.

This chain connects TRBV18 to TRBJ1-1; D is unclear. The germline V gene has CDR1 KGHSH and CDR2 LQKENI. The CDR3 contains 14 residues. V lost 3 bases, J lost 3 bases, and 11 bases lay in between. The CDR3 protein is CASSPQEVDTEAFF. CDR3 nucleotides: TGTGCCAGCTCACCTCAGGAGGTGGACACTGAAGCTTTCTTT. Full variable domain (outside the CDR3, taken from reference TRBV18 and TRBJ1-1): NAGVMQNPRHLVRRRGQEARLRCSPMKGHSHVYWYRQLPEEGLKFMVYLQKENIIDESGMPKERFSAEFPKEGPSILRIQQVVRGDSAAYFCASSPQEVDTEAFFGQGTRLTVV.

The chain is built from TRBV7-3 and TRBJ1-1; 8 bases map to TRBD1. The CDR3 is made up of 15 amino acids. The germline V gene encodes CDR1 SGHTA and CDR2 FQGTGA. With V trimmed by 3 bases and J by 1 base, 4 bases remained unmatched. The CDR3 loop reads CASSLAGTGNTEAFF. CDR3 coding DNA: TGTGCCAGCAGCTTGGCCGGGACAGGGAACACTGAAGCTTTCTTT. The full variable domain, rest sourced from reference TRBV7-3 and TRBJ1-1, is GAGVSQTPSNKVTEKGKYVELRCDPISGHTALYWYRQSLGQGPEFLIYFQGTGAADDSGLPNDRFFAVRPEGSVSTLKIQRTERGDSAVYLCASSLAGTGNTEAFFGQGTRLTVV.

The DNA of the CDR3 is TGTGCCAGCAGCTTAGTGACTAGCGGGAGGCACGAGCAGTACTTC. Translation: CASSLVTSGRHEQYF. The chain carries TRBV7-6 and TRBJ2-7; 13 bases map to TRBD2. This CDR3 contains 15 residues. Trimming cost V 1 base and J 5 bases; bases outside gene matches: 2. CDR1 is SGHVS and CDR2 is FNYEAQ in the germline V gene. Full variable domain (outside the CDR3, taken from reference TRBV7-6 and TRBJ2-7): GAGVSQSPRYKVTKRGQDVALRCDPISGHVSLYWYRQALGQGPEFLTYFNYEAQQDKSGLPNDRFSAERPEGSISTLTIQRTEQRDSAMYRCASSLVTSGRHEQYFGPGTRLTVT.

The V gene is TRBV14, the J gene TRBJ2-7, with 9 bases identical to TRBD1. The CDR3 is 17 amino acids. Germline trimming cut 4 bases from V and 5 bases from J; bases unmatched to any gene: 15. Looked up from germline, CDR1 is SGHDN and CDR2 is FVKESK. The CDR3: CASSRLALRDRDHEQYF. CDR3 bases: TGTGCCAGCAGCCGATTGGCATTACGGGACAGGGACCACGAGCAGTACTTC.

V usage is TRBV5-6 and J usage is TRBJ2-1; D gene uncertain. The germline V gene encodes CDR1 SGHDT and CDR2 YYEEEE. The CDR3 contains 17 residues. Trimming left V 1 base short and J 1 base short, with 15 bases between. CDR3 amino acids: CASSLYLNSVSYNEQFF. CDR3 DNA: TGTGCCAGCAGCTTGTATCTGAATTCGGTTTCCTACAATGAGCAGTTCTTC.

The rearrangement uses TRBV10-1 and TRBJ2-2; TRBD1 might be the D (5 bases). Trimming took 2 bases from V and 0 from J, leaving 7 bases between them. Germline loops: CDR1 WNHNN, CDR2 SYGVQD (reference sequence). This CDR3 has 15 residues. Written as DNA, the CDR3 is TGCGCCAGCAGTGAGACAGGATCGAACACCGGGGAGCTGTTTTTT. Protein product: CASSETGSNTGELFF.

The rearrangement uses TRBV30 and TRBJ2-7; the D gene is possibly TRBD2 (5 bases). CDR3 length equals 15 residues. Germline V CDR1 and CDR2: GTSNPN, SVGIG (reference sequence). Trimming stripped 0 bases from V and 3 bases from J, with 15 bases between. The DNA for the CDR3 is TGTGCCTGGAGTGTATCCCCTCCAGGACTCTACGAGCAGTACTTC. Translation: CAWSVSPPGLYEQYF.

This chain links TRBV6-1 with TRBJ1-3; 7 bases are shared with TRBD1. The CDR3 contains 15 residues. The V and J ends lost 6 bases and 0 bases, in that order; junction bases with no gene match: 5. Germline assignment: CDR1 MNHNS and CDR2 SASEGT. The DNA of the CDR3 is TGTGCCAGCAGGTTACAGGGGTCCTCTGGAAACACCATATATTTT. Translated: CASRLQGSSGNTIYF.

V and J are TRBV5-6 and TRBJ1-3; 10 bases agree with TRBD1. V lost 1 base to trimming and J lost 4 bases; unmatched junction nucleotides: 8. Germline loops: CDR1 SGHDT, CDR2 YYEEEE. This CDR3 has 17 residues. This CDR3 reads CASSLLDRGTVGNTIYF. The CDR3 DNA reads as TGTGCCAGCAGCTTGCTGGACAGGGGGACTGTGGGAAACACCATATATTTT.

The chain carries TRBV4-2 and TRBJ1-2; a possible D gene is TRBD1 (5 bases). Germline V CDR1 and CDR2: LGHNA, YNFKEQ. The ends were cut back, 6 bases at V and 3 bases at J, with 11 bases in the middle. This CDR3 region has 13 residues. CDR3 nucleotides: TGTGCCAGCAGGGGGGGAGAGCACTATGGCTACACCTTC. Its protein is CASRGGEHYGYTF.

This chain joins TRBV13 and TRBJ2-6; D remains ambiguous. Germline assignment: CDR1 PRHDT and CDR2 FYEKMQ (reference sequence). The V end was cut by 4 bases, the J end by 4 bases, with 11 bases between. The length of the CDR3 is 15 residues. The CDR3 DNA reads as TGTGCCAGCAGCTACCCAGGTCTCGGGGCCAACGTCCTGACTTTC. This encodes CASSYPGLGANVLTF.

The J gene is TRBJ1-5, the V gene TRBV18; 12 bases match TRBD1. V trimming: 3 bases; J trimming: 5 bases; junction bases outside the gene matches: 2. This CDR3 spans 15 amino acids. Per germline, CDR1 KGHSH and CDR2 LQKENI. The CDR3 nucleotides are TGTGCCAGCTCACCGGGACAGGGGGCGGATCAGCCCCAGCATTTT. This sequence encodes CASSPGQGADQPQHF.

The table lists this clone with a count of one. The chain is built from TRBV6-5 and TRBJ2-7; TRBD1 matches at 8 bases. CDR1 and CDR2 (germline): MNHEY, SVGAGI. The CDR3 is made up of 15 amino acids. Trimming removed 1 base from V and 0 bases from J; junction bases left unmatched: 2. CDR3 nucleotide sequence: TGTGCCAGCAGTTACTTTGGACAGGGCTCCTACGAGCAGTACTTC. It codes for CASSYFGQGSYEQYF.